The 21 T cell receptor beta chains presented below share a single source sample, sequenced in a study of T cells in Graves' hyperthyroidism and ophthalmopathy. The TCR beta CDR3 regions underwent amplification using RNA transcripts as the source. A set of HTBI primers served as the primers for a first-round RT-PCR of the TCR CDR3. TCRdb fed the multiplex PCR reads into MiXCR, producing one record per CDR3 protein. Here the sample spans nearly 600,000 distinct CDR3 sequences, 12% to 15% being singletons. Sequencing was carried out using blood. The receptors shown here come from a woman between 18 and 29 years old with Graves' ophthalmopathy.

V gene TRBV19 combines with J gene TRBJ2-5; 8 nucleotides agree with TRBD1. V shed 6 bases, J shed 4 bases, and the junction held 7 bases outside the gene matches. CDR3 length: 14 amino acids. Germline V CDR1 and CDR2: LNHDA, SQIVND (reference sequence). The chain's CDR3 is CASRTQGDGETQYF. The CDR3 bases are TGTGCCAGTAGGACACAGGGGGATGGAGAGACCCAGTACTTC.

At least ten counts were recorded for this clonotype. The chain has TRBV9 and TRBJ2-1, with D perhaps matching TRBD2 (5 bases). V lost 7 bases and J lost 0, with 5 bases in between. The length of the CDR3 is 12 residues. The germline V gene has CDR1 SGDLS and CDR2 YYNGEE. In DNA, the CDR3 is TGTGCCAGCGGGAGCTCCTACAATGAGCAGTTCTTC. This encodes CASGSSYNEQFF.

This clonotype was detected only a few times. This chain connects TRBV7-9 to TRBJ1-2; TRBD1 agrees at 11 bases. The CDR3 runs 18 residues. Trimming took 0 bases from V and 4 from J; bases not matched to a gene: 10. Germline CDR1 and CDR2: SEHNR and FQNEAQ (reference sequence). The CDR3 sequence is CASSLAPGQGAPGYGYTF. The CDR3 coding sequence is TGTGCCAGCAGCTTAGCGCCCGGACAGGGGGCGCCAGGCTATGGCTACACCTTC.

This clonotype was seen ten or more times. The genes are TRBV18 and TRBJ1-1; possibly TRBD1 for D (5 bases). This CDR3 is built from 14 residues. The V gene lost 3 bases and the J gene lost 0 bases, with 8 bases spanning the gap. The germline V gene has CDR1 KGHSH and CDR2 LQKENI. CDR3 sequence (DNA): TGTGCCAGCTCACCCGCAGGGATGAACACTGAAGCTTTCTTT. Translation gives CASSPAGMNTEAFF.

This clonotype was counted many times. The chain links TRBV5-5 to TRBJ2-1; 9 nucleotides agree with TRBD1. V lost 4 bases, J lost 12 bases, and 2 bases stayed unmatched. CDR3 length: 11 residues. CDR1 and CDR2 from the germline V gene are SGHKS and YYEKEE (reference sequence). CDR3 sequence reads: CASSPDRGQFF. The CDR3 DNA sequence: TGTGCCAGCAGCCCGGACAGGGGGCAGTTCTTC.

This clonotype was counted ten times or more. The chain has TRBV11-2 and TRBJ1-3; TRBD1 might be the D (5 bases). Per the germline V gene, CDR1 is SGHAT and CDR2 is FQNNGV. The ends were cut back, 1 base at V and 0 bases at J, with 16 bases in the middle. CDR3 length equals 18 residues. CDR3 bases: TGTGCCAGCAGCTTAGGGAGAGGGGCTCTAAGCTCTGGAAACACCATATATTTT. Its protein is CASSLGRGALSSGNTIYF.

This chain uses TRBV29-1 with TRBJ1-2; TRBD1 matches at 7 bases. This CDR3 has 14 residues. Unmatched junction bases numbered 7, after V lost 3 bases and J lost 3 bases. The V gene's germline CDR1 is SQVTM and CDR2 ANQGSEA. The CDR3 protein is CSVDRGKKDYGYTF. The DNA for the CDR3 is TGCAGCGTTGACAGGGGGAAAAAAGACTATGGCTACACCTTC.

This clonotype has a count of ten or more. V and J are TRBV15 and TRBJ1-1; TRBD1 is a possible D gene (6 bases). Germline V gene sequence: CDR1 LNHNV, CDR2 YYDKDF (reference sequence). V was trimmed by 2 bases and J by 1 base, leaving 8 bases between them. The CDR3 runs 14 residues. CDR3 sequence reads: CATSRTGQNTEAFF. DNA for the CDR3: TGTGCCACCAGCAGAACGGGACAGAACACTGAAGCTTTCTTT.

The chain links TRBV20-1 to TRBJ1-2; 7 nucleotides agree with TRBD1. Per the germline V gene, CDR1 is DFQATT and CDR2 is SNEGSKA (reference sequence). V shed 0 bases and J 4 bases; nucleotides not matched to a gene: 5. The CDR3 covers 14 residues. CDR3 loop: CSARDSAGGYGYTF. In DNA form, the CDR3 reads TGCAGTGCTAGAGATTCGGCAGGGGGCTATGGCTACACCTTC.

This clonotype appeared many times. The chain has TRBV2 and TRBJ2-6, with D unresolved. The germline V gene encodes CDR1 SNHLY and CDR2 FYNNEI. The CDR3 totals 13 residues. The V gene lost 7 bases and the J gene lost 1 base, with 5 bases spanning the gap. The CDR3 is CASTGSGANVLTF. The CDR3, as DNA: TGTGCCAGCACTGGATCTGGGGCCAACGTCCTGACTTTC.

The chain joins TRBV19 to TRBJ1-2, with TRBD1 matching 8 bases. Unmatched junction bases numbered 7, after V lost 8 bases and J lost 5 bases. Germline CDR1 reads LNHDA; CDR2 reads SQIVND (reference sequence). The CDR3 is 13 residues long. The CDR3 sequence: CASRQGAGYGYTF. CDR3 bases: TGTGCCAGTCGGCAGGGGGCTGGTTATGGCTACACCTTC.

This clonotype was seen once. This sequence joins TRBV19 and TRBJ1-5; D unresolved. This CDR3 is 13 amino acids long. Trimming stripped 3 bases from V and 4 bases from J, with 7 bases between. Germline assignment: CDR1 LNHDA and CDR2 SQIVND (reference sequence). The CDR3 sequence is CASSIHRNQPQHF. CDR3 nucleotide sequence: TGTGCCAGTAGTATTCACAGAAATCAGCCCCAGCATTTT.

In this sample, this clonotype turned up a few times. The chain combines TRBV19 with TRBJ2-5, with 9 nucleotides matching TRBD2. Germline CDR1 is LNHDA and CDR2 is SQIVND (reference sequence). The CDR3 runs 14 residues. J was trimmed by 11 bases and V by 8 bases; bases with no gene match: 15. The CDR3 region is CASESGRIGSGQYF. The CDR3 coding sequence is TGTGCCAGTGAGAGCGGGAGGATTGGCTCCGGACAGTACTTC.

This clonotype was observed many times. J is TRBJ2-1 and V is TRBV7-2; unclear D gene. The V gene lost 4 bases and the J gene lost 6 bases, with 16 bases spanning the gap. CDR1 and CDR2 (germline): SGHTA, FQGNSA. This CDR3 spans 15 amino acids. The chain's CDR3 is CASSSIRSGPNEQFF. The CDR3 DNA sequence: TGTGCCAGCAGCTCGATCAGGTCTGGTCCCAATGAGCAGTTCTTC.

A remark on this clonotype: A junction boundary mismatches the germline segment, possibly from a read error. The rearrangement joins TRBV19 to TRBJ1-4; D is undetermined. The CDR3 runs 15 residues. Germline V gene sequence: CDR1 LNHDA, CDR2 SQIVND (reference sequence). For the CDR3, the DNA is TGTGCCAGTAGCCTATACTTCGCAACTAATGAAGAACTGTTTTTT. Amino acids: CASSLYFATNEELFF.

There are many counts of this clonotype. The chain combines TRBV11-3 with TRBJ1-1, with a tentative D call TRBD1 (5 bases). The CDR3 is 20 residues long. The germline gives CDR1 SGHNT, CDR2 YENEEA. The ends were cut back, 1 base at V and 0 bases at J, with 24 bases in the middle. CDR3 protein: CASSLVSRGAGWIMNTEAFF. For the CDR3, the DNA is TGTGCCAGCAGCTTAGTGTCCCGGGGCGCTGGGTGGATCATGAACACTGAAGCTTTCTTT.

This clonotype was seen repeatedly, ten times or more. The chain uses TRBV7-8 and TRBJ2-7; D unclear. The CDR3 is made up of 15 amino acids. V was pared by 3 bases and J by 3 bases, with 15 bases between. CDR1 is SGHVS and CDR2 is FQNEAQ in the germline V gene. CDR3 amino acids: CASSFLESKDYEQYF. The CDR3 coding sequence is TGTGCCAGCAGCTTCCTAGAGAGTAAAGACTACGAGCAGTACTTC.

This clonotype was detected once. The chain recombines TRBV19 with TRBJ2-1; TRBD1 matches at 9 bases. The CDR3 has 15 amino acids. CDR1 and CDR2 (germline): LNHDA, SQIVND (reference sequence). With 3 bases clipped from V and 1 base from J, the junction kept 1 base outside the gene matches. As DNA, the CDR3 is TGTGCCAGTAGTATGGGACAGGGTTCCTACAATGAGCAGTTCTTC. Translated: CASSMGQGSYNEQFF.

V gene TRBV19 combines with J gene TRBJ2-7, with 7 bases lining up with TRBD2. The trim removed 2 bases at V and 2 bases at J, leaving 6 bases unmatched. The CDR3 totals 15 residues. Germline V gives CDR1 LNHDA, CDR2 SQIVND (reference sequence). In DNA form, the CDR3 reads TGTGCCAGTAGTATATGGCTAGCGGAAACCTACGAGCAGTACTTC. Amino acid sequence: CASSIWLAETYEQYF.

The rearrangement links TRBV7-2 to TRBJ1-6; D is unresolved. Trimming cost V 2 bases and J 10 bases, with 6 bases left between them. This CDR3 spans 12 amino acids. Germline CDR1 SGHTA, CDR2 FQGNSA. In nucleotides, the CDR3 is TGTGCCAGCAGCTTATTAGAATCACCCCTCCACTTT. Translated, it gives CASSLLESPLHF. The variable domain in full, completed from reference TRBV7-2 and TRBJ1-6, reads GAGVSQSPSNKVTEKGKDVELRCDPISGHTALYWYRQSLGQGLEFLIYFQGNSAPDKSGLPSDRFSAERTGGSVSTLTIQRTQQEDSAVYLCASSLLESPLHFGNGTRLTVT.

This clonotype has a handful of counts. V usage is TRBV11-3 and J usage is TRBJ2-1; the D is unclear. V was trimmed by 5 bases and J by 2 bases, leaving 10 bases between them. This CDR3 comprises 14 residues. From germline, CDR1 is SGHNT and CDR2 YENEEA. The CDR3 here is CASSRSSPYNEQFF. CDR3 DNA sequence: TGTGCCAGCAGCCGGAGCAGCCCCTACAATGAGCAGTTCTTC.